Listed here are 22 T cell receptor beta chains from one sample, sequenced in a study of T cells in Graves' hyperthyroidism and ophthalmopathy. Researchers amplified the TCR beta CDR3 regions from RNA transcripts. HTBI primers were the set used in a first-round RT-PCR of the TCR CDR3. TCRdb analysed the multiplex PCR reads with MiXCR anew, one entry per CDR3 protein. The data show roughly 700,000 distinct CDR3 sequences, 12% to 15% seen once. The sample consisted of blood. The receptors stem from a woman under 30 with Graves' hyperthyroidism.

This clonotype has a count of ten or more. The chain uses TRBV28 and TRBJ2-2, with unresolved D. Per the germline V gene, CDR1 is MDHEN and CDR2 is SYDVKM. The CDR3 sequence is 14 residues long. The V end was cut by 3 bases, the J end by 6 bases, with 11 bases between. CDR3 loop: CASSFVSGAGELFF. DNA for the CDR3: TGTGCCAGCAGTTTCGTTTCAGGCGCCGGGGAGCTGTTTTTT.

This clonotype came up a few times. V gene TRBV7-9 combines with J gene TRBJ1-4, with 9 nucleotides matching TRBD1. V shed 4 bases, J shed 4 bases, and the junction held 4 bases outside the gene matches. This CDR3 is built from 15 residues. Germline V gives CDR1 SEHNR, CDR2 FQNEAQ (reference sequence). CDR3 sequence (DNA): TGTGCCAGCAGCTCCGGACAGGGGCTTAATGAAAAACTGTTTTTT. This sequence encodes CASSSGQGLNEKLFF.

The chain couples TRBV20-1 to TRBJ2-3, with TRBD2 matching 8 bases. The CDR3 spans 13 residues. The trim removed 6 bases at V and 5 bases at J, leaving 7 bases unmatched. Germline V gene data show CDR1 as DFQATT and CDR2 as SNEGSKA (reference sequence). In DNA form, the CDR3 reads TGCAGTGCCCCGGGACTAGAGGTAGATACGCAGTATTTT. Protein: CSAPGLEVDTQYF.

This clonotype has a count of ten or more. V gene TRBV28 combines with J gene TRBJ2-1; D uncertain. V gave up 5 bases and J gave up 6 bases, with 17 bases separating them. This CDR3 has 15 amino acids. The germline V gene encodes CDR1 MDHEN and CDR2 SYDVKM. The CDR3 region is CASSTTPPLSNEQFF. For the CDR3, the DNA is TGTGCCAGCAGTACCACCCCCCCTTTAAGCAATGAGCAGTTCTTC.

This clonotype was found a few times. The chain recombines TRBV20-1 with TRBJ2-3; possible D gene TRBD1, 6 bases. The CDR3 loop spans 16 amino acids. The V and J ends lost 2 bases and 2 bases respectively, with 17 bases between them. Per germline, CDR1 DFQATT and CDR2 SNEGSKA (reference sequence). The CDR3 here is CSARILRGSSTDTQYF. DNA of the CDR3: TGCAGTGCTAGAATCTTGAGGGGGTCCTCCACAGATACGCAGTATTTT.

The chain has TRBV29-1 and TRBJ1-1; the D gene is possibly TRBD1 (5 bases). V shed 7 bases and J shed 6 bases, with 24 bases lying between them. This CDR3 region has 15 residues. The germline V gene encodes CDR1 SQVTM and CDR2 ANQGSEA. The CDR3 here is CSALLHLGTGPEAFF. As DNA, the CDR3 is TGCAGCGCCCTCCTCCATCTTGGGACTGGACCTGAAGCTTTCTTT.

Of note for this clonotype: Given the absence of the conserved phenylalanine or tryptophan at the CDR3 end, a read error is likely. This chain uses TRBV28 with TRBJ2-7; 11 bases are a match to TRBD1. The trim removed 2 bases at V and 4 bases at J, leaving 4 bases unmatched. The CDR3 covers 15 residues. CDR1 MDHEN and CDR2 SYDVKM come from the germline V gene. CDR3 protein: CASSLGGTGGYEQYL. CDR3 in DNA: TGTGCCAGCAGTTTAGGGGGGACAGGGGGGTACGAGCAGTACCTC.

This clonotype was observed at least ten times. The V and J genes are TRBV11-3 and TRBJ1-1; D is unresolved. Deletions cut 3 bases from V and 1 base from J, with 9 bases between. The CDR3 is 14 residues long. Germline lookup yields CDR1 SGHNT and CDR2 YENEEA. The CDR3 DNA reads TGTGCCAGCAGCTTCCCGGGGAAGAACACTGAAGCTTTCTTT. Its translation: CASSFPGKNTEAFF.

The gene calls are TRBV7-2 and TRBJ2-1, with 9 bases that match TRBD2. From germline, CDR1 is SGHTA and CDR2 FQGNSA. CDR3 size: 18 residues. V was pared by 5 bases and J by 3 bases, with 14 bases of the junction left unmatched. The CDR3: CASSIRGLGTSIYNEQFF. Here the CDR3 DNA reads TGTGCCAGCAGCATAAGAGGACTCGGGACTAGCATCTACAATGAGCAGTTCTTC.

The sample holds many counts of this clonotype. The V and J genes are TRBV3-1 and TRBJ2-1; D call uncertain. Germline CDR1 reads LGHDT; CDR2 reads YNNKEL (reference sequence). The V gene lost 4 bases and the J gene lost 7 bases, with 14 bases spanning the gap. CDR3 size: 14 residues. DNA of the CDR3: TGTGCCAGCAGCCCTCAACTTAGGATGAATGAGCAGTTCTTC. Its translation is CASSPQLRMNEQFF.

This clonotype was seen at least ten times. V and J are TRBV20-1 and TRBJ2-1, with TRBD2 matching over 14 bases. CDR3 length equals 15 residues. Losses at the gene ends were 4 bases for V and 7 bases for J; bases not matched to a gene: 6. CDR1 DFQATT and CDR2 SNEGSKA come from the germline V gene (reference sequence). The CDR3 sequence is CSANRGLAGANEQFF. The CDR3 DNA follows: TGCAGTGCTAATCGGGGACTAGCGGGAGCTAATGAGCAGTTCTTC.

The chain has TRBV18 and TRBJ2-1; D remains unclear. Germline CDR1 and CDR2: KGHSH and LQKENI. The germline V and J ends were trimmed by 5 bases and 2 bases, with 25 bases remaining between them. The length of the CDR3 is 19 residues. CDR3 sequence (DNA): TGTGCCAGCTCAACCAGAAGGAGTCTCATGCAGGTGGCCTACAATGAGCAGTTCTTC. It specifies CASSTRRSLMQVAYNEQFF.

This chain links TRBV5-6 with TRBJ1-5; TRBD1 might be the D (5 bases). Germline values: CDR1 SGHDT, CDR2 YYEEEE. The CDR3 totals 16 residues. V shed 3 bases and J shed 0 bases, with 13 bases lying between them. CDR3 protein: CASSSTRGHSNQPQHF. In nucleotides, the CDR3 is TGTGCCAGCAGCTCGACCCGGGGCCATAGCAATCAGCCCCAGCATTTT.

This sequence joins TRBV2 and TRBJ1-4; D uncertain. Germline lookup yields CDR1 SNHLY and CDR2 FYNNEI. The length of the CDR3 is 15 residues. Trimming removed 6 bases at V and 9 bases at J, with 20 bases between. The chain's CDR3 is CASSLENSSNQKLFF. The CDR3 DNA reads as TGTGCCAGCAGCCTGGAAAACTCCTCAAATCAAAAACTGTTTTTT.

This sequence joins TRBV20-1 and TRBJ2-3; 7 nucleotides agree with TRBD2. The germline CDR1 and CDR2 sequences are DFQATT and SNEGSKA (reference sequence). The CDR3 length is 13 residues. The trim removed 6 bases at V and 11 bases at J, leaving 14 bases unmatched. The CDR3 bases are TGCAGTGCCCATCGGGGGGATCGGATGGAGCAGTATTTT. Translating it yields CSAHRGDRMEQYF.

The sample holds many counts of this clonotype. V gene TRBV30 combines with J gene TRBJ1-4, with D unresolved. Trimming cost V 5 bases and J 5 bases, with 9 bases left between them. Germline assignment: CDR1 GTSNPN and CDR2 SVGIG (reference sequence). CDR3 length: 12 residues. Here the CDR3 DNA reads TGTGCCTGGGGACCTCGGAATGAAAAACTGTTTTTT. Protein: CAWGPRNEKLFF.

The genes are TRBV7-9 and TRBJ2-1, with 8 bases that match TRBD1. Trimming took 5 bases from V and 9 from J; bases not matched to a gene: 15. The CDR3 runs to 16 residues. Germline V gene sequence: CDR1 SEHNR, CDR2 FQNEAQ (reference sequence). The CDR3, as DNA: TGTGCCAGCAGCGTGCGGACAGGGCGATTCCGTCCTGAGCAGTTCTTC. This sequence encodes CASSVRTGRFRPEQFF.

The chain is built from TRBV18 and TRBJ2-3; unclear D gene. In germline, CDR1 is KGHSH, CDR2 LQKENI. The CDR3 runs to 15 residues. V dropped 2 bases and J dropped 0 bases, with 9 bases sitting between them. This chain's CDR3 is CASSPAAESTDTQYF. The CDR3 region has the DNA TGTGCCAGCTCACCAGCGGCCGAAAGCACAGATACGCAGTATTTT.

This clonotype showed up many times. The chain links TRBV2 to TRBJ2-7, with 10 bases that match TRBD2. The CDR3 has 16 residues. Germline V gene data show CDR1 as SNHLY and CDR2 as FYNNEI. Losses at the gene ends were 6 bases for V and 6 bases for J; bases not matched to a gene: 14. CDR3 DNA: TGTGCCAGCAGGCCCACGGCCCTAGCGGGAGTTGCCGAGCAGTACTTC. Its protein product is CASRPTALAGVAEQYF.

The chain joins TRBV7-9 to TRBJ1-2; the D is unclear. Trimming took 6 bases from V and 3 from J, leaving 11 bases between them. Germline CDR1 and CDR2: SEHNR and FQNEAQ (reference sequence). The CDR3 totals 13 residues. The CDR3 coding sequence is TGTGCCAGCAGTTTCGCCCGGGACTATGGCTACACCTTC. It translates to CASSFARDYGYTF.

The chain has TRBV6-2 or TRBV6-3 and TRBJ2-7, with D possibly being TRBD1 or TRBD2 (5 bases each). This CDR3 has 14 amino acids. Trimming left V 7 bases short and J 1 base short, with 14 bases between. Germline CDR1 and CDR2: MNHEY and SVGEGT. For the CDR3, the DNA is TGTGCCAGCACCAACCCAGGGAGTTCCTACGAGCAGTACTTC. This encodes CASTNPGSSYEQYF.

This clonotype has at least ten counts. The genes are TRBV4-2 and TRBJ1-1; D remains unclear. This CDR3 region has 14 residues. Trimming removed 5 bases from V and 3 bases from J, with 13 bases in between. Germline assignment: CDR1 LGHNA and CDR2 YNFKEQ. The CDR3 DNA reads TGTGCCAGCAGCGTTCCCGGTACCGACACTGAAGCTTTCTTT. Encoded protein: CASSVPGTDTEAFF.